This T cell receptor (beta chain) was identified in a study of CD8+CD57+ T cells in acquired aplastic anemia. The wider study: Yields of DNA that came from sorted CD4+ and CD8+ cells averaged 3.2 ug.

V was trimmed by 1 base and J by 7 bases, leaving 11 bases between them. Germline CDR1 reads SGHRS; CDR2 reads YFSETQ. CDR3 length: 13 residues. This clonotype was detected once. The antigen remains undetermined. TCR beta VDJ and CDR3 profiles were obtained from a genomic DNA template. Using its own MiXCR run on the reads, TCRdb lists one record per CDR3 protein. The table includes about 190,000 distinct CDR3 sequences, about half detected once. Broader study findings: Patients had twenty-nine CD8+ CDR3 sequences in common with controls (the shared set). The study found no significant CD8+ Simpson's diversity difference between patients and controls.

The genes are TRBV5-1 and TRBJ1-2; D is unresolved. This TCR was recovered from a human donor in good health, serving as a control. The sequencing input was sorted CD4+, CD8+, or CD8+CD57+ T cells (not recorded which) from PBMCs. The CDR3 DNA follows: TGCGCCAGCAGCTTGCGCCAGCGATGTGGCTACACCTTC. Its protein is CASSLRQRCGYTF.